The 13 T cell receptor beta chains presented below share a single source sample, sequenced in a study of CD8 T cells in Susac syndrome. Random hexamers were used to reverse transcribe 0.5 to 1 ug of RNA. TCRdb processed the immunoSEQ multiplex PCR reads anew with MiXCR; each CDR3 protein has one entry. The sample records about 300,000 distinct CDR3 sequences, 92% being singletons. Source material: CD4+ T cells from PBMCs. The receptor source for this set is a human donor with multiple sclerosis.

The V call is TRBV19, the J call TRBJ2-5; 7 positions match TRBD2. The CDR3 consists of 16 residues. Germline values: CDR1 LNHDA, CDR2 SQIVND (reference sequence). Trimming removed 4 bases from V and 4 bases from J; junction bases left unmatched: 12. In DNA, the CDR3 is TGTGCCAGTAGTAATTCGGGACTACTCAGTGGAGAGACCCAGTACTTC. It specifies CASSNSGLLSGETQYF.

This clonotype was detected a few times. The gene calls are TRBV27 and TRBJ2-7; 8 bases map to TRBD1. CDR1 MNHEY and CDR2 SMNVEV come from the germline V gene (reference sequence). This CDR3 has 14 amino acids. The trim removed 1 base at V and 2 bases at J, leaving 1 base unmatched. CDR3 protein: CASSLYRGAYEQYF. The CDR3 region has the DNA TGTGCCAGCAGTTTATACAGGGGGGCCTACGAGCAGTACTTC.

This clonotype appeared once. The chain carries TRBV20-1 and TRBJ2-1, with D tentatively TRBD2 (7 bases). Germline values: CDR1 DFQATT, CDR2 SNEGSKA (reference sequence). Trimming pared 1 base from V and 8 bases from J, leaving 18 bases between. The CDR3 sequence is 15 residues long. The CDR3 sequence: CSARGDTGGIYEQFF. CDR3 coding DNA: TGCAGTGCTAGAGGAGACACGGGGGGCATCTATGAGCAGTTCTTC.

This chain uses TRBV6-5 with TRBJ2-5; D gene uncertain. Trimming removed 7 bases from V and 5 bases from J, with 14 bases in between. The CDR3 contains 13 residues. The V gene's germline CDR1 is MNHEY and CDR2 SVGAGI. CDR3 region: CASTTSGSETQYF. In nucleotides, the CDR3 is TGTGCCAGCACCACGTCCGGGTCTGAGACCCAGTACTTC.

The J gene is TRBJ2-3, the V gene TRBV15; TRBD2 matches at 14 bases. Germline CDR1 is LNHNV and CDR2 is YYDKDF (reference sequence). V gave up 2 bases and J gave up 4 bases; unmatched junction bases: 5. The CDR3 totals 17 residues. The CDR3: CATSRPGTSGGPDTQYF. CDR3 sequence (DNA): TGTGCCACCAGCAGACCAGGGACTAGCGGGGGCCCAGATACGCAGTATTTT.

The chain is built from TRBV6-2 or TRBV6-3 and TRBJ2-1; 10 bases fit TRBD2. The V gene's germline CDR1 is MNHEY and CDR2 SVGEGT. Unmatched junction bases numbered 5, after V lost 0 bases and J lost 6 bases. The length of the CDR3 is 16 residues. CDR3 coding DNA: TGTGCCAGCAGTTACTCACAGCGGGAGGGCCCCAATGAGCAGTTCTTC. It is translated as CASSYSQREGPNEQFF.

This clonotype has only a few counts. One junction end disagrees with the germline gene, perhaps due to a read error. The rearrangement uses TRBV5-1 and TRBJ1-4; D gene ambiguous. The CDR3 covers 15 residues. Germline V lookup: CDR1 SGHRS, CDR2 YFSETQ. The CDR3 region is CASSLEGATNEKLFF. CDR3 coding DNA: TGTGCCAGCAGTTTAGAGGGTGCAACTAATGAAAAACTGTTTTTT.

The V call is TRBV7-2, the J call TRBJ2-1, with D tentatively TRBD2 (6 bases). CDR3 length: 16 residues. The V gene's germline CDR1 is SGHTA and CDR2 FQGNSA. Trimming pared 5 bases from V and 7 bases from J, leaving 21 bases between. CDR3: CASSPNRGEKVNEQFF. For the CDR3, the DNA is TGTGCCAGCAGCCCCAATCGCGGGGAGAAGGTTAATGAGCAGTTCTTC.

This clonotype was seen just once. The chain recombines TRBV30 with TRBJ1-2, with D possibly being TRBD1 (6 bases). Trimming removed 4 bases from V and 7 bases from J, with 16 bases in between. The CDR3 consists of 13 residues. Germline assignment: CDR1 GTSNPN and CDR2 SVGIG (reference sequence). The CDR3 DNA sequence: TGTGCCTGGACAGGGGAAAAGAGGAGTGGCTACACCTTC. Protein product: CAWTGEKRSGYTF.

The chain couples TRBV6-2 or TRBV6-3 to TRBJ2-7; 8 nucleotides align to TRBD2. Germline CDR1 and CDR2: MNHEY and SVGEGT. This CDR3 region has 16 residues. V lost 5 bases, J lost 2 bases, and 11 bases stayed unmatched. In nucleotides, the CDR3 is TGTGCCAGCAGTCAGACGCGGCGGGAGGCCACCTACGAGCAGTACTTC. Encoded protein: CASSQTRREATYEQYF.

The chain links TRBV4-1 to TRBJ2-1, with 7 positions matching TRBD2. In germline, CDR1 is MGHRA, CDR2 YSYEKL. J lost 1 base, V lost 4 bases, and 13 bases had no gene match. The CDR3 extends over 18 amino acids. CDR3 amino acids: CASSPNIIGGRSYNEQFF. In DNA form, the CDR3 reads TGCGCCAGCAGCCCGAATATCATCGGCGGGAGATCCTACAATGAGCAGTTCTTC.

V usage is TRBV19 and J usage is TRBJ2-2, with D hard to call. Trimming pared 6 bases from V and 0 bases from J, leaving 14 bases between. The CDR3 covers 16 residues. Germline CDR1 reads LNHDA; CDR2 reads SQIVND (reference sequence). Here the CDR3 reads CASRTVRHSNTGELFF. CDR3 nucleotide sequence: TGTGCCAGTAGAACGGTGCGTCACTCGAACACCGGGGAGCTGTTTTTT.

CDR3: CASSQGPWVYEQFF. DNA for the CDR3: TGCGCCAGCAGCCAAGGGCCCTGGGTCTATGAGCAGTTCTTC. This chain joins TRBV4-1 and TRBJ2-1; D is unresolved. CDR3 length: 14 residues. In germline, CDR1 is MGHRA, CDR2 YSYEKL. V was shortened by 1 base and J by 8 bases, with 12 bases between the two germline ends.